Described below is a single T cell receptor beta chain sequence and its context. Its matching antigen is unknown. Individuals having autoimmune disease history or systemic immunosuppression were not enrolled. These data originate in a study of OX40 agonist ivuxolimab in advanced cancers. The CDR3 runs 13 residues. CDR1 SGHNT and CDR2 YENEEA come from the germline V gene. Trimming removed 1 base at V and 1 base at J, with 5 bases between. This table comes from immunoSEQ multiplex PCR, and its TCRdb copy is limited to in-frame clones, with some not included. The table has around 24,000 clones, just under 85% seen once. Broader study findings: Clonal expansion by week 6 occurred in CD4+ and CD8+ blood T cells (at 0.1 to 3.0 mg/kg).

J is TRBJ2-7 and V is TRBV11-3; TRBD1 is a possible D gene (5 bases). This material consisted of CD4+ or CD8+ T cells sorted from blood, taken in a trial of the OX40 agonist ivuxolimab. This receptor was obtained from an adult with an advanced solid tumor such as melanoma, head and neck, liver or kidney cancer. In DNA, the CDR3 is TGTGCCAGCAGCTTAGGGACATCCTACGAGCAGTACTTC. Amino acids: CASSLGTSYEQYF. The variable domain in full, with the rest retrieved from reference TRBV11-3 and TRBJ2-7, is EAGVVQSPRYKIIEKKQPVAFWCNPISGHNTLYWYLQNLGQGPELLIRYENEEAVDDSQLPKDRFSAERLKGVDSTLKIQPAELGDSAVYLCASSLGTSYEQYFGPGTRLTVT.